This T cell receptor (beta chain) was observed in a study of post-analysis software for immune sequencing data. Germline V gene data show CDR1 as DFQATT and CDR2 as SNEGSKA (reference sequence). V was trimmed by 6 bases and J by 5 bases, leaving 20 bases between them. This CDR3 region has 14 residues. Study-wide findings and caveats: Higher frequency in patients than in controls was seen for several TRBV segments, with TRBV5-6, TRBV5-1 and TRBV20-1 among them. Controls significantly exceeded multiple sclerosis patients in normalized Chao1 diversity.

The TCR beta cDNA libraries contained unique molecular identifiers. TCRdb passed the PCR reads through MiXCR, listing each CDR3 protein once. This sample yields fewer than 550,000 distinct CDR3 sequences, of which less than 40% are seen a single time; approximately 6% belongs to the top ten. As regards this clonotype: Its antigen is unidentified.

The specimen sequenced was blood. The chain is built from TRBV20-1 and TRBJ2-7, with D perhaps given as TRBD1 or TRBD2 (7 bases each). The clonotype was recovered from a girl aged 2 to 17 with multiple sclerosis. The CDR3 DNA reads TGCAGTGCCAGGGGGGGAGGCCACGATCACGAGCAGTACTTC. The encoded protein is CSARGGGHDHEQYF.